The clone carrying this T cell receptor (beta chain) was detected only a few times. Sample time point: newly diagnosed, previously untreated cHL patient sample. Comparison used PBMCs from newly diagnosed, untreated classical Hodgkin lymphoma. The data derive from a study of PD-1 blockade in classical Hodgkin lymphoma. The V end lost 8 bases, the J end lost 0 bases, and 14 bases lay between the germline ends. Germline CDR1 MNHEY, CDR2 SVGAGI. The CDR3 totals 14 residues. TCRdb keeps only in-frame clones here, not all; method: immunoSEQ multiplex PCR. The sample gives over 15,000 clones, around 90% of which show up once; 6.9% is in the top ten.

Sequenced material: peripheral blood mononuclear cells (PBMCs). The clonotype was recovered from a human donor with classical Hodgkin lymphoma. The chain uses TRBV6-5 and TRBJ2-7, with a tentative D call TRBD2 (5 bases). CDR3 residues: CASSRRVDSYEQYF. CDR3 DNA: TGTGCCAGCTCTAGGCGGGTTGACTCCTACGAGCAGTACTTC.